Below, 3 T cell receptor beta chains from the same sample are listed, as sequenced in a study of T cell responses to AZD1222 COVID-19 vaccine. Measured with immunoSEQ multiplex PCR; TCRdb has only the in-frame clones, and not every one. The sample holds 130,000 to 150,000 clones, roughly nine tenths seen once. Sample: peripheral blood, taken on day 0 of AZD1222 vaccination. Receptors originate from an adult in good health.

V usage is TRBV7-3 and J usage is TRBJ1-5; the D is unclear. V was cut by 2 bases and J by 8 bases, with 10 bases left in between. Looked up from germline, CDR1 is SGHTA and CDR2 is FQGTGA. This CDR3 comprises 13 residues. The CDR3 bases are TGTGCCAGCAGCTTAGGGGTAGCGGAGCCCCAGCATTTT. Translation gives CASSLGVAEPQHF.

J is TRBJ2-2 and V is TRBV14; 8 bases match TRBD2. With V trimmed by 5 bases and J by 9 bases, 8 bases remained unmatched. From germline, CDR1 is SGHDN and CDR2 FVKESK. The CDR3 extends over 14 amino acids. DNA of the CDR3: TGTGCCAGCAGCAGAGACGGCGGGAGGAGGGAGCTGTTTTTT. It translates to CASSRDGGRRELFF.

The rearrangement uses TRBV19 and TRBJ1-2; D might be TRBD1 (6 bases). Germline V gives CDR1 LNHDA, CDR2 SQIVND (reference sequence). V was trimmed by 2 bases and J by 2 bases, leaving 12 bases between them. The CDR3 sequence is 15 residues long. This CDR3 reads CASSITGGGNYGYTF. CDR3 in DNA: TGTGCCAGTAGTATAACCGGGGGCGGGAACTATGGCTACACCTTC.